This is a list of T cell receptor beta chains from one sample in a study of blood T cells in healthy people across ages. Each CDR3 protein is one row after TCRdb ran MiXCR on the 5' RACE reads. The sample has around 650,000 distinct CDR3 sequences; around 32% are singletons. Sequenced input: blood. The receptors shown here come from an elderly woman in good health. Both conserved end residues are part of each CDR3.

V	CDR3
TRBV30	CAWSRTENEQYF
TRBV2	CACRVGPRSYNEQFF
TRBV11-3	CASSLGPSDEQFF
TRBV30	CALERQTPPYF
TRBV30	CAWRGLGNIQYF
TRBV11-2	CASSSLGGQAVDYEQYF
TRBV24-1	CATSDLRRDTDTQYF
TRBV3-1	CASSRAGQGTDTQYF
TRBV7-2	CASSLEFTVSREAQYF
TRBV11-3	CASSLDNREQYF
TRBV24-1	CATKRQGNTGELFF
TRBV20-1	CSAEGQALSGYTF
TRBV7-2	CASSLQVGSTEAFF
TRBV5-1	CASSLLVGPSYGYTF
TRBV28	CASSLYGVGTNEKLFF
TRBV7-2	CASSVTSGGGYEQYF
TRBV7-3	CASSSRGISGGAVDTQYF
TRBV20-1	CSAPPLTRLSSYEQYF
TRBV29-1	CSAGDGSMNTEAFF
TRBV24-1	CATSKGDGVLDEQFF
TRBV6-1	CASSGGGLGHQETQYF
TRBV6-1	CASSGTGGEPKNIQYF
TRBV6-1	CASREGQGRGNEQFF
TRBV12-5	CASGSGRLAGGDTQYF
TRBV7-3	CASSPGTGGHYGYTF
TRBV20-1	CSAPFGARGTGELFF
TRBV27	CASSSLDLRGYTF